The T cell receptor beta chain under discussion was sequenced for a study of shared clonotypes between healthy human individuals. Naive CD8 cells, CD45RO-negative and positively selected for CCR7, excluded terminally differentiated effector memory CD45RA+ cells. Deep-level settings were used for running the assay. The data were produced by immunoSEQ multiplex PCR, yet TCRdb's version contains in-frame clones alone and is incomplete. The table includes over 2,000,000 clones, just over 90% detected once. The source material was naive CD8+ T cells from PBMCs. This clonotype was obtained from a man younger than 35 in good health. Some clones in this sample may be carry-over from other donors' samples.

CDR3 residues: CASDRTGADTQYF. For the CDR3, the DNA is TGTGCCAGCGACCGTACCGGTGCAGATACGCAGTATTTT. The V call is TRBV9, the J call TRBJ2-3; D is undetermined. This CDR3 has 13 residues. V was trimmed by 7 bases and J by 4 bases, leaving 13 bases between them. Germline-derived CDR1 and CDR2 are SGDLS and YYNGEE. The full variable domain, in which reference TRBV9 and TRBJ2-3 provide the parts outside the CDR3, is DSGVTQTPKHLITATGQRVTLRCSPRSGDLSVYWYQQSLDQGLQFLIQYYNGEERAKGNILERFSAQQFPDLHSELNLSSLELGDSALYFCASDRTGADTQYFGPGTRLTVL.